The entry below gives a single T cell receptor (beta chain) sequence along with its context. The antigen remains unidentified. Germline loops: CDR1 LNHDA, CDR2 SQIVND (reference sequence). The CDR3 consists of 15 residues. V trimming: 5 bases; J trimming: 6 bases; junction bases outside the gene matches: 8. The PCR employed 60 Vbeta primers together with 13 Jbeta primers. The data were produced by immunoSEQ multiplex PCR, yet TCRdb's version contains in-frame clones alone and is incomplete. This sample has under 150,000 clones, with about 87% found just once. The sample belongs to a study of cytomegalovirus exposure and HLA in healthy donors. The study's findings and limits: Sequence variants that were highly shared formed a cluster that was likely a sequencing artifact.

This chain links TRBV19 with TRBJ1-2, with 11 nucleotides matching TRBD1. Sequenced: PBMCs. The source of this sequence is a young woman in good health and CMV-seronegative. The DNA for the CDR3 is TGTGCCAGTAGTTCTCGGACAGGGGGCTTTAATGGCTACACCTTC. Translation: CASSSRTGGFNGYTF.